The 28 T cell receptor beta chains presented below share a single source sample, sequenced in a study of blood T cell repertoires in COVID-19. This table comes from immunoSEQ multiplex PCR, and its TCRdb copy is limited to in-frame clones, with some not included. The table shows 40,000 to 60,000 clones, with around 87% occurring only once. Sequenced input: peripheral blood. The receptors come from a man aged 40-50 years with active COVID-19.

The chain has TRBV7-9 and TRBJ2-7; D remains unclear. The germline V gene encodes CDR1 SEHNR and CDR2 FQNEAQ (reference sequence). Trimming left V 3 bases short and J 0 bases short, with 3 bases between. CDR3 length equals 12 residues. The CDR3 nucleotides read TGTGCCAGCAGCTTGAGCTCCTACGAGCAGTACTTC. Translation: CASSLSSYEQYF.

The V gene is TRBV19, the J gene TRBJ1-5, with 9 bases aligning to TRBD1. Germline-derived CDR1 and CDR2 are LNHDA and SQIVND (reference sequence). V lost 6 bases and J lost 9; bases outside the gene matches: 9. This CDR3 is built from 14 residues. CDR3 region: CASRDRGGLRPQHF. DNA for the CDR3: TGTGCCAGTAGAGACAGGGGGGGTTTGAGGCCCCAGCATTTT.

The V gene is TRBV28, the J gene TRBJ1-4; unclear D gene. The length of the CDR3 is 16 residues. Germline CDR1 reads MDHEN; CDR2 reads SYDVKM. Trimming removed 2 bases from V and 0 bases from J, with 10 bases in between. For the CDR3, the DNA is TGTGCCAGCAGTTTAAGCGTCCCAGCAACTAATGAAAAACTGTTTTTT. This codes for CASSLSVPATNEKLFF.

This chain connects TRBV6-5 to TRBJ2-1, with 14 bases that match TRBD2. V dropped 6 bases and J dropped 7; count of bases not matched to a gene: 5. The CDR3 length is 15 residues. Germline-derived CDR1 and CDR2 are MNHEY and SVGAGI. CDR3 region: CASRRLAGGWNEQFF. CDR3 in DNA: TGTGCCAGCAGGCGACTAGCGGGAGGGTGGAATGAGCAGTTCTTC.

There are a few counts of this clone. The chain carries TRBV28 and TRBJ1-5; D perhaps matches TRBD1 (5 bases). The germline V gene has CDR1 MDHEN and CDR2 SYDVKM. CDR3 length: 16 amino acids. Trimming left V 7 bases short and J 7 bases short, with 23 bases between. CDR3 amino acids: CASTPGGFGLGQPQHF. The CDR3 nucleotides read TGTGCCAGCACTCCCGGGGGGTTTGGGTTAGGACAGCCCCAGCATTTT.

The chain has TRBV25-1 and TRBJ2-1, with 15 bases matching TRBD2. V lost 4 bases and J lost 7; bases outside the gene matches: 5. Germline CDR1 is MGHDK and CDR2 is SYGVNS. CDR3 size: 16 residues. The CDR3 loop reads CASSVGTSGRRNEQFF. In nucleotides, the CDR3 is TGTGCCAGCAGTGTCGGGACTAGCGGGAGGCGGAATGAGCAGTTCTTC.

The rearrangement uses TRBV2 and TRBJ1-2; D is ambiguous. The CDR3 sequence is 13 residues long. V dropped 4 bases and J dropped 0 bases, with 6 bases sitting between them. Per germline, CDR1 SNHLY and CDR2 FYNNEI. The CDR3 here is CASSGYSNYGYTF. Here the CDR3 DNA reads TGTGCCAGCAGTGGGTACTCTAACTATGGCTACACCTTC.

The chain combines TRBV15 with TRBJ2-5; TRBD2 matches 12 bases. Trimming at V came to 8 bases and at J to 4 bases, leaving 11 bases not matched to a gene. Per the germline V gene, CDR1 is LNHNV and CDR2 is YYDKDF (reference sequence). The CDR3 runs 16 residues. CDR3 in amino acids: CATRFGLAGPTETQYF. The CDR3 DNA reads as TGTGCCACCCGTTTTGGACTAGCGGGACCCACAGAGACCCAGTACTTC.

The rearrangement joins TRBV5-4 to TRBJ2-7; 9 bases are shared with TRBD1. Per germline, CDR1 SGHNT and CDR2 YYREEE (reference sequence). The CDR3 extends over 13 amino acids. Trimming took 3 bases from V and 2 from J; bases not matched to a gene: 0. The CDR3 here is CASSWDRAYEQYF. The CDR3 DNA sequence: TGTGCCAGCAGCTGGGACAGGGCCTACGAGCAGTACTTC.

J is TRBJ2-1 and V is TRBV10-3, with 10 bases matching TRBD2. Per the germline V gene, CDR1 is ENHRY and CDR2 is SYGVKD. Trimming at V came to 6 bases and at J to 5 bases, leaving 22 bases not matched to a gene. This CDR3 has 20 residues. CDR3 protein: CAISGAIAGGPVGGDNEQFF. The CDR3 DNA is TGTGCCATCAGCGGCGCCATAGCGGGAGGCCCTGTTGGGGGGGACAATGAGCAGTTCTTC.

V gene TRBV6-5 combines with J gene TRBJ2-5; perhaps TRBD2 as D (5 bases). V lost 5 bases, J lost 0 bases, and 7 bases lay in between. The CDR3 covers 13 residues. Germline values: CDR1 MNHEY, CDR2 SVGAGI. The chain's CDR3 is CASSRTHQETQYF. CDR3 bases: TGTGCCAGCAGTCGGACTCACCAAGAGACCCAGTACTTC.

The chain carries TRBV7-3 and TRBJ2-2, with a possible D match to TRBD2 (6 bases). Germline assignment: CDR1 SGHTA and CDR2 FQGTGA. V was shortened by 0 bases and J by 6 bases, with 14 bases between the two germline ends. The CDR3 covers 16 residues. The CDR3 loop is CASSLTSRRGSGELFF. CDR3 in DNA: TGTGCCAGCAGCTTAACTAGCCGGAGGGGTTCCGGGGAGCTGTTTTTT.

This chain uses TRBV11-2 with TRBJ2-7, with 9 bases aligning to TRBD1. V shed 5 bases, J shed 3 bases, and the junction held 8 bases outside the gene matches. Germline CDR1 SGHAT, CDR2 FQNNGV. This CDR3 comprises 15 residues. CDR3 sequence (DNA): TGTGCCAGCAGCCGCGCGACAGGGGGTTTCTACGAGCAGTACTTC. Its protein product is CASSRATGGFYEQYF.

The CDR3 nucleotides are TGTGCCAGCAGCGTCCCCGGGATCCTAGGAAGCACAGATACGCAGTATTTT. This encodes CASSVPGILGSTDTQYF. The chain uses TRBV9 and TRBJ2-3; D is perhaps TRBD2 (5 bases). V shed 2 bases and J shed 0 bases, with 16 bases lying between them. The CDR3 covers 17 residues. Germline CDR1 is SGDLS and CDR2 is YYNGEE.

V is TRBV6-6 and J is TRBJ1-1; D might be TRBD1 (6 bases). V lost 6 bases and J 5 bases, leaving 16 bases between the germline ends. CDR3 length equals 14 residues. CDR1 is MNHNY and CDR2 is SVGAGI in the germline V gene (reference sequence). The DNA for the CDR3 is TGTGCCAGCAGCAGACAGGTGAAAGGGACTGAAGCTTTCTTT. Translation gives CASSRQVKGTEAFF.

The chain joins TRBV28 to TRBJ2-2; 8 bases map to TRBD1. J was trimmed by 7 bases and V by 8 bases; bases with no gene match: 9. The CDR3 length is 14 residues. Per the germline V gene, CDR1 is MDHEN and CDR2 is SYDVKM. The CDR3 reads CASQIQGAVGELFF. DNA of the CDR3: TGTGCCAGCCAGATCCAGGGGGCAGTCGGGGAGCTGTTTTTT.

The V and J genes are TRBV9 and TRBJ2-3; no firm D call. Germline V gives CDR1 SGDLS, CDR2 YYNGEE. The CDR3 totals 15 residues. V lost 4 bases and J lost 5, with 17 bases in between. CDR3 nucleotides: TGTGCCAGCAGCCCAAGCACCGTGCCTGGAGATACGCAGTATTTT. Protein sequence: CASSPSTVPGDTQYF.

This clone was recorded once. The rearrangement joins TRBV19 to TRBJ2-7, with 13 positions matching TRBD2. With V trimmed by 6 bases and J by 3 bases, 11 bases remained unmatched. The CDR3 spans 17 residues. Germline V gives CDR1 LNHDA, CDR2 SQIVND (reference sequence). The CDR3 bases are TGTGCCAGTAGCACTACCTCGGGACTAGCGGGAATCTACGAGCAGTACTTC. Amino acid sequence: CASSTTSGLAGIYEQYF.

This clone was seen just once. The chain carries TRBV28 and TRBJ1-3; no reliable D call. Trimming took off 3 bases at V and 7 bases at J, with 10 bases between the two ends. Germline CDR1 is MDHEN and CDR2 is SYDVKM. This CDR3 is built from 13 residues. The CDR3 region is CASSLLFRNTIYF. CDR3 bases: TGTGCCAGCAGTTTGCTTTTCAGGAACACCATATATTTT.

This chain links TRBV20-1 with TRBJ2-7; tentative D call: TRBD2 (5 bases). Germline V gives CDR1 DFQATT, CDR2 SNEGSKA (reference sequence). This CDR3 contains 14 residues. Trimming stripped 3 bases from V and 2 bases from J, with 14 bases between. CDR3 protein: CSASSRYGAYEQYF. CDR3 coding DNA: TGCAGTGCTAGTTCTCGGTACGGGGCCTACGAGCAGTACTTC.

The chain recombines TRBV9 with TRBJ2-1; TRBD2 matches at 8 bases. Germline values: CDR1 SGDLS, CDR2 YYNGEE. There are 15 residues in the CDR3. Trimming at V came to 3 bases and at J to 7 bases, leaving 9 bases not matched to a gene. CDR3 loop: CASSEREGRTNEQFF. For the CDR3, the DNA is TGTGCCAGCAGCGAACGGGAGGGCCGGACAAATGAGCAGTTCTTC.

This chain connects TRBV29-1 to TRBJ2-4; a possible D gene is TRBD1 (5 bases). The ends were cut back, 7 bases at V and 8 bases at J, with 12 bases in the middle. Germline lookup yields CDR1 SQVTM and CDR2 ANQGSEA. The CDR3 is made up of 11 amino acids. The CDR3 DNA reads TGCAGCGCGGATCTAGGGGACATTCAGTACTTC. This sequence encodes CSADLGDIQYF.

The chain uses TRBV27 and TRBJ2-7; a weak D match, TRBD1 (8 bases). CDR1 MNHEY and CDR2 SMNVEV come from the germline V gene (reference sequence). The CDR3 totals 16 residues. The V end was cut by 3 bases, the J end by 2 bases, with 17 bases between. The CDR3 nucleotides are TGTGCCAGCAGTTTGGGGGGGGACAGGCCGCCCTACGAGCAGTACTTC. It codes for CASSLGGDRPPYEQYF.

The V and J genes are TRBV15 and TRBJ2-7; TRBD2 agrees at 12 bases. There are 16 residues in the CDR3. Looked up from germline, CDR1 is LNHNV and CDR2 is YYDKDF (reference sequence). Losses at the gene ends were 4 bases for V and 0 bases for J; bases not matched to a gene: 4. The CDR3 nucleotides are TGTGCCACCAGCACGTGGACTAGCGGGACCTCCTACGAGCAGTACTTC. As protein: CATSTWTSGTSYEQYF.

The chain's CDR3 is CASSQLAGVGNIQYF. The CDR3 DNA sequence: TGTGCCAGCAGTCAACTAGCGGGAGTGGGTAACATTCAGTACTTC. The chain is built from TRBV7-3 and TRBJ2-4, with 11 positions matching TRBD2. CDR3 size: 15 residues. V was pared by 6 bases and J by 7 bases, with 8 bases of the junction left unmatched. Germline values: CDR1 SGHTA, CDR2 FQGTGA.

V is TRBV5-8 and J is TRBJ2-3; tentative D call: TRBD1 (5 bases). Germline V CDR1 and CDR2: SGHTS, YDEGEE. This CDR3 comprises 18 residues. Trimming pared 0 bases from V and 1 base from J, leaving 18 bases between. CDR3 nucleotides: TGTGCCAGCAGCTTGGTTTGGGCAGGGCCCACCCGCACAGATACGCAGTATTTT. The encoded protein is CASSLVWAGPTRTDTQYF.

CDR3 loop: CASSVYNPGTGNGYTF. Here the CDR3 DNA reads TGTGCCAGCAGTGTCTACAACCCCGGGACAGGGAATGGCTACACCTTC. The chain is built from TRBV6-1 and TRBJ1-2, with 9 bases that match TRBD1. Germline values: CDR1 MNHNS, CDR2 SASEGT. The CDR3 is 16 residues long. Trimming cost V 4 bases and J 6 bases; bases outside gene matches: 12.

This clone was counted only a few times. CDR3 protein: CASSLAEGAYEQYF. The CDR3 region has the DNA TGTGCCAGCAGCTTGGCGGAAGGGGCCTACGAGCAGTACTTC. The chain couples TRBV5-4 to TRBJ2-7; possibly TRBD1 for D (5 bases). The ends were cut back, 0 bases at V and 2 bases at J, with 9 bases in the middle. This CDR3 spans 14 amino acids. Looked up from germline, CDR1 is SGHNT and CDR2 is YYREEE (reference sequence).